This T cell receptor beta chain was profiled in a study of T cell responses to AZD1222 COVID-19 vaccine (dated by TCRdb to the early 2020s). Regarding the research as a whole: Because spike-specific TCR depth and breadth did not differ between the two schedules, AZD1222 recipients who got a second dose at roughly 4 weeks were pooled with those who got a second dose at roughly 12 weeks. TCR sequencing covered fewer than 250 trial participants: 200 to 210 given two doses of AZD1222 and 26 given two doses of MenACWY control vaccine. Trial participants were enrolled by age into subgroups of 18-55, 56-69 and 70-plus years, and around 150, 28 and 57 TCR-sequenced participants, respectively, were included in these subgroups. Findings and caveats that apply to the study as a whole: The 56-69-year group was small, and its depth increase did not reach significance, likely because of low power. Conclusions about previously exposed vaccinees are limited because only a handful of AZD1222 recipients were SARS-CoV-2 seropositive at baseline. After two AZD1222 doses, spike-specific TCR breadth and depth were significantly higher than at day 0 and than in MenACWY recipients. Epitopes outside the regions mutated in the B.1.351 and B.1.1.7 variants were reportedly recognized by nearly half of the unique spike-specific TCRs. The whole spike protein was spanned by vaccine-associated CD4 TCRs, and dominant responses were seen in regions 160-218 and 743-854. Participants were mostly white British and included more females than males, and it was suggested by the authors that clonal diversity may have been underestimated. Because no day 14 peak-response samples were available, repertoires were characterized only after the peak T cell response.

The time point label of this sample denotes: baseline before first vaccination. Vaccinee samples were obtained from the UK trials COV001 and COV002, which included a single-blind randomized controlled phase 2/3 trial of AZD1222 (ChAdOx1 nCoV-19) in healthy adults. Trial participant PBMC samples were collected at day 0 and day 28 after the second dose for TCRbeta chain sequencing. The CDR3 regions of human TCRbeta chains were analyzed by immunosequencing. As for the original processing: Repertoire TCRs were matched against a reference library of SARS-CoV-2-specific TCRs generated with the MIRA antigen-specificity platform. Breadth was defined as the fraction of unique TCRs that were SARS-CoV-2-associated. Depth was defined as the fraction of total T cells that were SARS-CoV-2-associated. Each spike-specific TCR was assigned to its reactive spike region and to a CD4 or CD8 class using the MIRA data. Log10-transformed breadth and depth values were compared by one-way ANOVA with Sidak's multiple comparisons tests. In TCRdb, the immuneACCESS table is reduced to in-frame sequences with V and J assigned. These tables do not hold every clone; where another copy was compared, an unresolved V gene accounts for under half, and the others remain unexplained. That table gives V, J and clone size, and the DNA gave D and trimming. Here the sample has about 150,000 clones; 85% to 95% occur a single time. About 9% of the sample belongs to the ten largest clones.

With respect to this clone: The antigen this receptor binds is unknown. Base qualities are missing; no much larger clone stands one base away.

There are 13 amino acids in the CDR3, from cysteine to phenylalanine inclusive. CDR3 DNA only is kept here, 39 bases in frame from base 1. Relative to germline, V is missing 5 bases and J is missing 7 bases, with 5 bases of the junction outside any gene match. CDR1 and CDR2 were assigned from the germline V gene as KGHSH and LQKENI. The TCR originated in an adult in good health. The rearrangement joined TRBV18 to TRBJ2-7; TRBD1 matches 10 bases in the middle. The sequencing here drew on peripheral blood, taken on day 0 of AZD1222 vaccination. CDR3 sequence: CASSFRDRGEQYF. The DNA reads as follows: TGTGCCAGCTCATTCCGGGACAGGGGTGAGCAGTACTTC.